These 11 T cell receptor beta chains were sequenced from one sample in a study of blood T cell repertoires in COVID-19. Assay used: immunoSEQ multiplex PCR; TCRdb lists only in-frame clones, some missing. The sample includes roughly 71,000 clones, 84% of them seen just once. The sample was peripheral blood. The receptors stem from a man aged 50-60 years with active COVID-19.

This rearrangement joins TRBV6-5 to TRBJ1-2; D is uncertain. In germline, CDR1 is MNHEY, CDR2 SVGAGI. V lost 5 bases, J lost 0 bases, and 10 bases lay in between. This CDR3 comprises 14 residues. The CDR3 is CASSRGKTNYGYTF. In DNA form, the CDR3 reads TGTGCCAGCAGTCGCGGGAAAACTAACTATGGCTACACCTTC.

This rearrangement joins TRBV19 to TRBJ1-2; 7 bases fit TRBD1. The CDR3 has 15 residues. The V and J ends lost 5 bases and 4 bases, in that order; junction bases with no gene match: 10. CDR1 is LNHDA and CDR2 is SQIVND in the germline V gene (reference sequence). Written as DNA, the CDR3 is TGTGCCAGTAGTCCGGCCTGGACAGGATTCTATGGCTACACCTTC. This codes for CASSPAWTGFYGYTF.

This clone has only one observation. CDR3 residues: CASSWTGPRGGNQPQHF. Written as DNA, the CDR3 is TGTGCCAGCAGCTGGACAGGCCCGAGGGGAGGCAATCAGCCCCAGCATTTT. The J gene is TRBJ1-5, the V gene TRBV2, with 7 bases fitting TRBD1. Germline trimming cut 6 bases from V and 2 bases from J; bases unmatched to any gene: 13. Germline-derived CDR1 and CDR2 are SNHLY and FYNNEI. The CDR3 has 17 residues.

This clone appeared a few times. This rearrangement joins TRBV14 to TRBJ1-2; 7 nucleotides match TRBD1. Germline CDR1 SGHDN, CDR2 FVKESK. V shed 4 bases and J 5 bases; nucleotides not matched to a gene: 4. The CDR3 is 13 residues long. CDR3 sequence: CASSPGQEYGYTF. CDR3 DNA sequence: TGTGCCAGCAGCCCTGGACAGGAGTATGGCTACACCTTC.

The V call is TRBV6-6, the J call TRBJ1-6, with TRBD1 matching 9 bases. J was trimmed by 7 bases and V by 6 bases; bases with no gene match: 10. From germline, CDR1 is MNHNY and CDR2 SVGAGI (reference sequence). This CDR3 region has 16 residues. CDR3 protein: CASSPRDRASNSPLHF. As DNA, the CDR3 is TGTGCCAGCAGCCCTCGGGACAGGGCTTCCAATTCACCCCTCCACTTT.

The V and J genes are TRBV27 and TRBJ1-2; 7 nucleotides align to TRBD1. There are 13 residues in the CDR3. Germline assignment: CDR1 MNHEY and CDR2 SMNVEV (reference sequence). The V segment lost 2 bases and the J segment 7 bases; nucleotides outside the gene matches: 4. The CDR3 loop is CASSLRGQGGYTF. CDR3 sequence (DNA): TGTGCCAGCAGTTTAAGGGGGCAGGGTGGCTACACCTTC.

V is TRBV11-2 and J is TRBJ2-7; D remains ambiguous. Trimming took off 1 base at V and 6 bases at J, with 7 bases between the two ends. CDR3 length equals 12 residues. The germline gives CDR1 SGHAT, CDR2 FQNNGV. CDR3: CASSLVISEQYF. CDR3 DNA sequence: TGTGCCAGCAGCTTAGTTATTTCCGAGCAGTACTTC.

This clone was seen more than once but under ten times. CDR3 nucleotides: TGTGCCAGCAGCTTGGTCCAGGGCCCCACCGGGGAGCTGTTTTTT. It codes for CASSLVQGPTGELFF. The chain uses TRBV5-8 and TRBJ2-2; D is possibly TRBD1 (5 bases). In germline, CDR1 is SGHTS, CDR2 YDEGEE. V was shortened by 0 bases and J by 4 bases, with 10 bases between the two germline ends. The CDR3 is made up of 15 amino acids.

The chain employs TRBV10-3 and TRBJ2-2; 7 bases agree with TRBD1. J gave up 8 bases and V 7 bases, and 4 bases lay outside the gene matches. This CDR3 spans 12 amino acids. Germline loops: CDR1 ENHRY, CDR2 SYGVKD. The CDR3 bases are TGTGCCATCAACAGGGGTTCGGGGGAGCTGTTTTTT. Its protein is CAINRGSGELFF.

In DNA, the CDR3 is TGTGCCAGCAGTTTATCGATTATGACTAACTACGAGCAGTACTTC. Translating it yields CASSLSIMTNYEQYF. This chain links TRBV27 with TRBJ2-7; D possibly corresponds to TRBD2 (5 bases). The V end was cut by 0 bases, the J end by 3 bases, with 12 bases between. This CDR3 has 15 residues. The germline CDR1 and CDR2 sequences are MNHEY and SMNVEV (reference sequence).

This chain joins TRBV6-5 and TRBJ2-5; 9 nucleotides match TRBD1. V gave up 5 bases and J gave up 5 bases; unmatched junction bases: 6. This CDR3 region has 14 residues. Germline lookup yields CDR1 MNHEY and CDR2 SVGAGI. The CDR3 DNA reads TGTGCCAGCAGTCCAAGGACAGGGGCCGAGACCCAGTACTTC. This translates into CASSPRTGAETQYF.